The clone carrying this T cell receptor (beta chain) has only a few counts. The data were obtained in a study of T cells after somatic rescue of genetic block. CDR3 length: 16 amino acids. V was cut by 1 base and J by 5 bases, with 15 bases left in between. The germline CDR1 and CDR2 sequences are SEHNR and FQNEAQ (reference sequence). Sequenced by immunoSEQ multiplex PCR; TCRdb stores in-frame clones only, minus some. The sample includes some 70,000 clones, approximately 90% of them seen just once. The source of this sequence is a man aged 30 to 39. This chain connects TRBV7-9 to TRBJ2-1, with no clear D. Sequenced sample: peripheral blood mononuclear cells (PBMCs). CDR3 DNA: TGTGCCAGCAGCTTAGATGTGTTGGGATTAGACAATGAGCAGTTCTTC. This sequence encodes CASSLDVLGLDNEQFF.